The present T cell receptor (beta chain) was sequenced within a study of OX40 agonist ivuxolimab in advanced cancers. At the level of the study: Those treated in dose escalation had hepatocellular carcinoma, melanoma, renal cell cancer or head and neck cancer.

On this clone itself: No antigen is known for it.

Study-level points and caveats: No antigen was identified for the clonally expanded peripheral T cells.

This CDR3 has 16 amino acids. CDR1 is SGDLS, CDR2 YYNGEE, per germline. Trimming removed 0 bases from V and 7 bases from J; junction bases left unmatched: 12. Assay: immunoSEQ multiplex PCR; the TCRdb copy retains only in-frame clones and omits some. The sample lists about 100,000 clones; around 93% were seen once. The clonotype originates from an adult with an advanced solid tumor such as melanoma, head and neck, liver or kidney cancer. Sequencing was performed on CD4+ or CD8+ T cells sorted from blood, taken in a trial of the OX40 agonist ivuxolimab. The rearrangement uses TRBV9 and TRBJ2-7; 8 bases align to TRBD2. CDR3 DNA: TGTGCCAGCAGCGTAGACGGGACCGGGGGGGAAAGGGAGCAGTACTTC. It specifies CASSVDGTGGEREQYF.